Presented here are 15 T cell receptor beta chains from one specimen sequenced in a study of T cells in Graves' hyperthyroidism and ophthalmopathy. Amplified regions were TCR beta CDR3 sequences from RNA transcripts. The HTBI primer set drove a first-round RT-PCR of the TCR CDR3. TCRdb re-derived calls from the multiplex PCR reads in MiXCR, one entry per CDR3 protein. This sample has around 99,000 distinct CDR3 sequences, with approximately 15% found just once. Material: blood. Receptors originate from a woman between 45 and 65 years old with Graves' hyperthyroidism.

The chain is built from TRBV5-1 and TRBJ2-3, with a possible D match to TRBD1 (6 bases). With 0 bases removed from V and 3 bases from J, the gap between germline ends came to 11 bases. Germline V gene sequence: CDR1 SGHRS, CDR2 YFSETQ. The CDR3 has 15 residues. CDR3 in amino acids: CASSLVGGLTDTQYF. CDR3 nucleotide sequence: TGCGCCAGCAGCTTGGTTGGGGGCTTAACAGATACGCAGTATTTT.

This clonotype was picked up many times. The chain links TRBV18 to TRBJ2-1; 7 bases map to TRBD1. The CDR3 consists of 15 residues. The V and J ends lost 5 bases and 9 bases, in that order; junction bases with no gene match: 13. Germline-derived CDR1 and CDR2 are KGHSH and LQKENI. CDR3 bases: TGTGCCAGCTCATCTCCAGGGGGATTTAGGGGTGAGCAGTTCTTC. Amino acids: CASSSPGGFRGEQFF.

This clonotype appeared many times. In DNA, the CDR3 is TGTGCCAGCACCGGGACACTGTTTGGCTACACCTTC. Protein product: CASTGTLFGYTF. This chain uses TRBV28 with TRBJ1-2; TRBD1 might be the D (6 bases). The CDR3 sequence is 12 residues long. V was shortened by 7 bases and J by 7 bases, with 13 bases between the two germline ends. The V gene's germline CDR1 is MDHEN and CDR2 SYDVKM.

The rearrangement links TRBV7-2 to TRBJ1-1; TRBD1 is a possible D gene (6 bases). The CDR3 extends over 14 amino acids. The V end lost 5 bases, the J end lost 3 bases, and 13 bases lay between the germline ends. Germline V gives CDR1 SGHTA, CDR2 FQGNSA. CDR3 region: CASSRGPGDTEAFF. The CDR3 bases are TGTGCCAGCAGCCGGGGGCCTGGGGACACTGAAGCTTTCTTT.

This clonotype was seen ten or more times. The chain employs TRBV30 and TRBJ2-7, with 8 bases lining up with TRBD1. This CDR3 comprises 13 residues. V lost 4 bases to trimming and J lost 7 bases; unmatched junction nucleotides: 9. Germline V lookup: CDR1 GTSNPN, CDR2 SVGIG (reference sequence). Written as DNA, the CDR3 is TGTGCCTGGACTACAGGGGGACGGAGGGAGCAGTACGTC. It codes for CAWTTGGRREQYV.

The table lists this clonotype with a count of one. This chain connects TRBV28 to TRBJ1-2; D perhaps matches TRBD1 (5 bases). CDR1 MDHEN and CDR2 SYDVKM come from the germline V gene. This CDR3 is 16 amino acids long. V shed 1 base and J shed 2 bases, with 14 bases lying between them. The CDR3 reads CASSLFQGGGNYGYTF. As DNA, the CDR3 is TGTGCCAGCAGTTTATTTCAGGGCGGAGGGAACTATGGCTACACCTTC.

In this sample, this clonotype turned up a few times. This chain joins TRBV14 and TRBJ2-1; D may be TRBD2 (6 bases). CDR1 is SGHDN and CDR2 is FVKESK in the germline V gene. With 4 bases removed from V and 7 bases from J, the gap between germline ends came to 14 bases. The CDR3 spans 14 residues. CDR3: CASSRAGGLNEQFF. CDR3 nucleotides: TGTGCCAGCAGCCGGGCAGGAGGGTTGAATGAGCAGTTCTTC.

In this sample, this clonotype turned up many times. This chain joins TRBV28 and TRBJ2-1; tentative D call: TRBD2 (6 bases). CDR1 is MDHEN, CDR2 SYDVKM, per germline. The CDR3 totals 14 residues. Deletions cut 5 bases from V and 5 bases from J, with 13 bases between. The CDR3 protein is CASSPEGSDNEQFF. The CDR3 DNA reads TGTGCCAGCAGTCCGGAGGGGTCAGACAATGAGCAGTTCTTC.

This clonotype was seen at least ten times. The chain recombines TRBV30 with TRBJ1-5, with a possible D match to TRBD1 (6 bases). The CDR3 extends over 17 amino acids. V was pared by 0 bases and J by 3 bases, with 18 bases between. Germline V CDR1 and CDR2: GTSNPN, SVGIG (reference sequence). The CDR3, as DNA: TGTGCCTGGAGTGTCGGCCAAACAGGGTTAATCAATCAGCCCCAGCATTTT. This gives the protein CAWSVGQTGLINQPQHF.

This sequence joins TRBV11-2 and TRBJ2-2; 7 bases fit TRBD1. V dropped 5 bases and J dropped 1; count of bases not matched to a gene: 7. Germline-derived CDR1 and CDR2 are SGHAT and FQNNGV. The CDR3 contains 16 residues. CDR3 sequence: CASSQTGTVNTGELFF. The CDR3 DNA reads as TGTGCCAGCAGCCAGACCGGGACAGTGAACACCGGGGAGCTGTTTTTT. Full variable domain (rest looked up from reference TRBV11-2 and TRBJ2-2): EAGVAQSPRYKIIEKRQSVAFWCNPISGHATLYWYQQILGQGPKLLIQFQNNGVVDDSQLPKDRFSAERLKGVDSTLKIQPAKLEDSAVYLCASSQTGTVNTGELFFGEGSRLTVL.

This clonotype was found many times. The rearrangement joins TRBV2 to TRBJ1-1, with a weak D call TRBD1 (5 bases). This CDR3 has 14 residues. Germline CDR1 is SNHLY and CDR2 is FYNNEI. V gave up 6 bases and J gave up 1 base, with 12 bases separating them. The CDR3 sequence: CASSRGPQNTEAFF. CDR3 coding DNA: TGTGCCAGCAGCCGGGGACCTCAGAACACTGAAGCTTTCTTT.

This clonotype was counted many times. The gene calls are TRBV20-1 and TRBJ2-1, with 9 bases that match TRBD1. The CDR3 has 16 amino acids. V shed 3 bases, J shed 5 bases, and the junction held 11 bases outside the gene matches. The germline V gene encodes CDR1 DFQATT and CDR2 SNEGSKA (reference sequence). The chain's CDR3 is CSASKVRTGVNNEQFF. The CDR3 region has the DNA TGCAGTGCTAGTAAGGTTCGGACAGGGGTAAACAATGAGCAGTTCTTC.

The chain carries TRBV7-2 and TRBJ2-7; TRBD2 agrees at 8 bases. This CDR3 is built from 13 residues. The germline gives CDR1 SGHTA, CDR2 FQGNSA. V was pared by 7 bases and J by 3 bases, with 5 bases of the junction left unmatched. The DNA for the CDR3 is TGTGCCAGCACGGGGCTAGCGGGCTACGAGCAGTACGTC. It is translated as CASTGLAGYEQYV.

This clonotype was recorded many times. For the CDR3, the DNA is TGTGCCACCAGTTCGGGGGGACATCAGCCCCAGCATTTT. This sequence encodes CATSSGGHQPQHF. The chain couples TRBV24-1 to TRBJ1-5, with D maybe TRBD1 (5 bases). The CDR3 runs 13 residues. Germline V gene sequence: CDR1 KGHDR, CDR2 SFDVKD. V was clipped by 6 bases and J by 5 bases, with 10 bases between them.

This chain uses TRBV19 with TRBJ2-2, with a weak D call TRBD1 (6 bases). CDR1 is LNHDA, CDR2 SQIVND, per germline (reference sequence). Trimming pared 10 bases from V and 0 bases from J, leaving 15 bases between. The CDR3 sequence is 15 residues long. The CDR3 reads CATHPGHPNTGELFF. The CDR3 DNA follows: TGTGCCACACACCCGGGACACCCGAACACCGGGGAGCTGTTTTTT.